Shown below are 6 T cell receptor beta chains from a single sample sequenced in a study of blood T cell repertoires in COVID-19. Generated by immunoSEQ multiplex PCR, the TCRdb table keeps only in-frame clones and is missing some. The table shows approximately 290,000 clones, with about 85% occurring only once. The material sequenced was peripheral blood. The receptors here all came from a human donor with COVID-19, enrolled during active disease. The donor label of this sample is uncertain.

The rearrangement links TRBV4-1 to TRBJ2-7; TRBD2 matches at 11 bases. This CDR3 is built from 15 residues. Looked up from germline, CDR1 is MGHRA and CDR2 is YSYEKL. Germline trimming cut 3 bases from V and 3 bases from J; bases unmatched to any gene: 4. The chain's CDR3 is CASSQGLAAIYEQYF. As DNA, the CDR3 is TGCGCCAGCAGCCAGGGACTAGCGGCCATCTACGAGCAGTACTTC.

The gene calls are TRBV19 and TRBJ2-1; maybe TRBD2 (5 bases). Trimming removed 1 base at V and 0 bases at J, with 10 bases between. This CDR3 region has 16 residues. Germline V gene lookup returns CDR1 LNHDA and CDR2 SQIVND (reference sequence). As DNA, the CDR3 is TGTGCCAGTAGTATAGCCTCGGGGAGCTCCTACAATGAGCAGTTCTTC. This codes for CASSIASGSSYNEQFF. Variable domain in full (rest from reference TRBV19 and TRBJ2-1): DGGITQSPKYLFRKEGQNVTLSCEQNLNHDAMYWYRQDPGQGLRLIYYSQIVNDFQKGDIAEGYSVSREKKESFPLTVTSAQKNPTAFYLCASSIASGSSYNEQFFGPGTRLTVL.

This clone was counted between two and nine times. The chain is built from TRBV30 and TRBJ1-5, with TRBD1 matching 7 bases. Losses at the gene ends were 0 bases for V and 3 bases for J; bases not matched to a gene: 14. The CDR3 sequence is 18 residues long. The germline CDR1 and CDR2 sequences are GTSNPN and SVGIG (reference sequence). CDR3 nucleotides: TGTGCCTGGAGTGTTTGGGGTCAAGGGGGCTATGACAATCAGCCCCAGCATTTT. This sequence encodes CAWSVWGQGGYDNQPQHF. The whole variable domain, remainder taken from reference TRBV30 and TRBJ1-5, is SQTIHQWPATLVQPVGSPLSLECTVEGTSNPNLYWYRQAAGRGLQLLFYSVGIGQISSEVPQNLSASRPQDRQFILSSKKLLLSDSGFYLCAWSVWGQGGYDNQPQHFGDGTRLSIL.

CDR3 loop: CASSFSPGAFF. For the CDR3, the DNA is TGTGCCAGCAGCTTTAGCCCGGGAGCTTTCTTT. The chain is built from TRBV7-2 and TRBJ1-1; D is unresolved. V lost 3 bases to trimming and J lost 10 bases, with 9 bases between them. Germline values: CDR1 SGHTA, CDR2 FQGNSA. CDR3 length: 11 residues. Full variable domain (outside the CDR3, taken from reference TRBV7-2 and TRBJ1-1): GAGVSQSPSNKVTEKGKDVELRCDPISGHTALYWYRQSLGQGLEFLIYFQGNSAPDKSGLPSDRFSAERTGGSVSTLTIQRTQQEDSAVYLCASSFSPGAFFGQGTRLTVV.

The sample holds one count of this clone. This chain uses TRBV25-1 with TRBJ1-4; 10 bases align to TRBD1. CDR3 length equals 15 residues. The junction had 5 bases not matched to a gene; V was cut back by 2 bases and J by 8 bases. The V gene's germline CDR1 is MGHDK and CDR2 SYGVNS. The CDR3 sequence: CASSEPTGGVEKLFF. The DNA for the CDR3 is TGTGCCAGCAGTGAACCGACAGGGGGCGTAGAAAAACTGTTTTTT.

The CDR3 region has the DNA TGTGCCAGCAGTGAATGGGGGCCTAGCACAGATACGCAGTATTTT. Amino acid sequence: CASSEWGPSTDTQYF. The chain uses TRBV28 and TRBJ2-3; TRBD1 is a possible D gene (6 bases). This CDR3 region has 15 residues. Germline assignment: CDR1 MDHEN and CDR2 SYDVKM. The ends were cut back, 5 bases at V and 0 bases at J, with 12 bases in the middle. The full variable domain, completed using reference TRBV28 and TRBJ2-3, is DVKVTQSSRYLVKRTGEKVFLECVQDMDHENMFWYRQDPGLGLRLIYFSYDVKMKEKGDIPEGYSVSREKKERFSLILESASTNQTSMYLCASSEWGPSTDTQYFGPGTRLTVL.